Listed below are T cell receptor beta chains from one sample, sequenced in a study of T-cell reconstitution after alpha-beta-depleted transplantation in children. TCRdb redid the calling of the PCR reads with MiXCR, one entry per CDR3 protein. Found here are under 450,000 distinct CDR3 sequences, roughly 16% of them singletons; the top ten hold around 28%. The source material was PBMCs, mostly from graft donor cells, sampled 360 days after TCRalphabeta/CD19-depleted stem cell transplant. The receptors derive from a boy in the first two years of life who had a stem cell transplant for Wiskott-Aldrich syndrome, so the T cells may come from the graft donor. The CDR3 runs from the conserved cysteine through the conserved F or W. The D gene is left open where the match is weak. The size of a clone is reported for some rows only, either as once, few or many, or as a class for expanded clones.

TGCGCCAGCAGCTTGAGATTAGCGGGAGTTAACGAGCAGTACTTC	CASSLRLAGVNEQYF	TRBD2	.	TRBV5-1	TRBJ2-7
TGCGCCAGCGATCGACCGGGCCTCCAAGAGACCCAGTACTTC	CASDRPGLQETQYF	.	.	TRBV4-3	TRBJ2-5
TGTGCCAGCAGTTTATGGGCTAGCGGGTCATACAATGAGCAGTTCTTC	CASSLWASGSYNEQFF	TRBD2	few	TRBV28	TRBJ2-1
TGTGCCACCGGGGGGCAGGGGGGTGACGAGCAGTACTTC	CATGGQGGDEQYF	.	.	TRBV10-3	TRBJ2-7
TGTGCCAGCAGCAAGCAGGAAGAGACCCAGTACTTC	CASSKQEETQYF	.	.	TRBV21-1	TRBJ2-5
TGCAGCCCCCTTTACGGGTCCTACGAGCAGTACTTC	CSPLYGSYEQYF	.	few	TRBV29-1	TRBJ2-7
TGTGCCAGCGGGGCGAGCCGTTACTACGAGCAGTACTTC	CASGASRYYEQYF	.	few	TRBV2	TRBJ2-7
TGCGCCAGCAGCCAAGATCATAGGGGCAGGGGCAATGAGCAGTTCTTC	CASSQDHRGRGNEQFF	.	.	TRBV4-1	TRBJ2-1
TGCGCCAGCAGCCAAGTATCGGGGTCCTACGAGCAGTACTTC	CASSQVSGSYEQYF	.	few	TRBV4-1	TRBJ2-7
TGTGCCAGCAGTCCGGGACTAGCGGTTACGCAGTATTTT	CASSPGLAVTQYF	TRBD2	.	TRBV27	TRBJ2-3
TGTGCCAGCCAAAAGAACACCGGGGAGCTGTTTTTT	CASQKNTGELFF	.	.	TRBV2	TRBJ2-2
TGTGCCAGCAGCCATGGAGGGAGCTCCTACAATGAGCAGTTCTTC	CASSHGGSSYNEQFF	.	.	TRBV28	TRBJ2-1
TGTGCCAGCAGTTTAGCCGGGACAGGTTCCTACGAGCAGTACTTC	CASSLAGTGSYEQYF	TRBD1	many	TRBV12-3/TRBV12-4	TRBJ2-7
TGCGCCAGCAGAGACGGGCCGGGGGAGCCCCAGCATTTT	CASRDGPGEPQHF	.	.	TRBV5-1	TRBJ1-5
TGTGCCACCAGTGATTTTTACGAAGGGGAGCAGTTCTTC	CATSDFYEGEQFF	.	.	TRBV24-1	TRBJ2-1
TGCGCCAGCAGCCAATCACTAGCGGGAAGCACAGATACGCAGTATTTT	CASSQSLAGSTDTQYF	TRBD2	few	TRBV4-3	TRBJ2-3
TGTGCCAGCAGTTACTCCCGAGGGCAGCCCCAGCATTTT	CASSYSRGQPQHF	.	.	TRBV6-2/TRBV6-3	TRBJ1-5
TGCGCCAGCAGCTTACAGGGGAATAATGAAAAACTGTTTTTT	CASSLQGNNEKLFF	TRBD1	few	TRBV5-1	TRBJ1-4
TGTGCCAGCAGTCTAAGAGCTGTGAGCTCCTACGAGCAGTACTTC	CASSLRAVSSYEQYF	.	few	TRBV27	TRBJ2-7
TGCGCCAGCAGGGACAGGACGGGCGAGCAGTACTTC	CASRDRTGEQYF	TRBD1	.	TRBV10-1	TRBJ2-7
TGCGCCAGCAGCTTCCGACTAGGGGGACAAGAGACCCAGTACTTC	CASSFRLGGQETQYF	.	few	TRBV5-1	TRBJ2-5
TGTGCCAGCATGGGGGGCTCCGGGTTTCCCTACGAGCAGTACTTC	CASMGGSGFPYEQYF	.	.	TRBV28	TRBJ2-7